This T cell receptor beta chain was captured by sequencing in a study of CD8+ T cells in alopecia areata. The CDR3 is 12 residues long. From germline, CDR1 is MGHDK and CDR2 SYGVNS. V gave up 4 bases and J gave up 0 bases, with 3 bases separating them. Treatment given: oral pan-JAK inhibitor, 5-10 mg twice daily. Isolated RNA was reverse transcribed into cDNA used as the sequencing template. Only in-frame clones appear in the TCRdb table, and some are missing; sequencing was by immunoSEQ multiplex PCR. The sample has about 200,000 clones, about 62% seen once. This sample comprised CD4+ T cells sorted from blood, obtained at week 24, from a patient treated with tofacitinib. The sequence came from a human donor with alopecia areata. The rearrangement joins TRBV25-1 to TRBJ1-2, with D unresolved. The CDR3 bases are TGTGCCAGCAGTGGGACTAACTATGGCTACACCTTC. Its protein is CASSGTNYGYTF.